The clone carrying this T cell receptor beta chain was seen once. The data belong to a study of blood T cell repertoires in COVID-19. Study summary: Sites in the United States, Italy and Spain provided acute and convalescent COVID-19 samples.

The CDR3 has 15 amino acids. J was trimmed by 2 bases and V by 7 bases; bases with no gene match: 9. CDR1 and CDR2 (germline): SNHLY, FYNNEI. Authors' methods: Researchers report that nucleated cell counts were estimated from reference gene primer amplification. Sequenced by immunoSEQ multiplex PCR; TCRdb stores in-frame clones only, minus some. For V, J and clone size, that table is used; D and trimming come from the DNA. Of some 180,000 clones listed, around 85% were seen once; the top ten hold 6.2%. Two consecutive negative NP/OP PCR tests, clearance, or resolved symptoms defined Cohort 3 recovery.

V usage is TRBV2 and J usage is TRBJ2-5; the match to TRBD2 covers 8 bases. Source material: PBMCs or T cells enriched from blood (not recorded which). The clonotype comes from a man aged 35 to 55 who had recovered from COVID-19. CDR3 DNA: TGTGCCAGCACCTTGGGCGGGGGGCCGCAAGAGACCCAGTACTTC. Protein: CASTLGGGPQETQYF.